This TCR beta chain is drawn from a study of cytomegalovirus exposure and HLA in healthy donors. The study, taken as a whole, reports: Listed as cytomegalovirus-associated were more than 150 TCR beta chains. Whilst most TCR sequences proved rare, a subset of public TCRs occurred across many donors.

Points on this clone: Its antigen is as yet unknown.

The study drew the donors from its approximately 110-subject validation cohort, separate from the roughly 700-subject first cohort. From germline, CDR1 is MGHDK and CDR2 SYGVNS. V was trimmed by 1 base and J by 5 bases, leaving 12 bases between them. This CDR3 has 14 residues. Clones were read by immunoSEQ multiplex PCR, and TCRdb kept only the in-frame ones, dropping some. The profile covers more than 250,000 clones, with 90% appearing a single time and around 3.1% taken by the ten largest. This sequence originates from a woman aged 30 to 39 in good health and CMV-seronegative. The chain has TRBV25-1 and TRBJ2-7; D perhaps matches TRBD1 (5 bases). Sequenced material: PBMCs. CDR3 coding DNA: TGTGCCAGCAGTGAATTCTGGCAGGGAAACGAGCAGTACTTC. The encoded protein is CASSEFWQGNEQYF.